Listed here are 12 T cell receptor beta chains from one sample, sequenced in a study of Ad26.COV2.S vaccination and SARS-CoV-2 variants (dated by TCRdb to the early 2020s). The protocol used for the library was the immunoSEQ multiplex PCR assay. As stored in TCRdb, this immuneACCESS dataset retains in-frame rearrangements with V and J assigned. A fraction of the clones does not appear; measured against another copy, unresolved V genes explain less than half of the discrepancy, and the remainder lacks a known reason. The table for this sample lists 200,000 to 250,000 clones; roughly 90% of them were counted only once. The top ten hold about 10% of the sample. This sample's treatment or condition label indicates: 19 received Ad26.COV2.S at low or high dose, single or two shots; five or six received placebo; per-sample allocation not given. For vaccine and placebo recipients, repertoires were sequenced using samples collected on day 63 after the first injection.

The source was peripheral blood, collected in a trial of Ad26.COV2.S vaccine versus placebo. The receptors were gathered from a person between 18 and 60 years old who received the Ad26.COV2.S COVID-19 vaccine or a placebo.

V usage is TRBV3-1 (or the pseudogene TRBV3-2) and J usage is TRBJ2-7, with TRBD2 matching over 8 bases. The V gene end was trimmed by 3 bases and the J gene end by 7 bases; junction bases not matched to a gene: 11. CDR3 size: 15 residues. The germline gives CDR1 LGHDT, CDR2 YNNKEL (reference sequence). This chain's CDR3 is CASSQPLPGRGEQYF. The CDR3 coding sequence is TGTGCCAGCAGCCAGCCCCTCCCCGGGAGGGGGGAGCAGTACTTC.

In nucleotides, the CDR3 is TGTGCCAGCAGCGAGAAGGTCCCGGGACTAGCGGGGGGGCGTTTTGATGAGCAGTTCTTC. Protein product: CASSEKVPGLAGGRFDEQFF. The V and J genes are TRBV2 and TRBJ2-1; TRBD2 aligns across 16 bases. With V trimmed by 6 bases and J by 8 bases, 19 bases remained unmatched. The CDR3 covers 20 residues. Germline lookup yields CDR1 SNHLY and CDR2 FYNNEI.

The chain combines TRBV7-9 with TRBJ2-7; either TRBD1 or TRBD2 may fit D (5 bases each). This CDR3 comprises 14 residues. The germline V and J ends were trimmed by 1 base and 3 bases, with 10 bases remaining between them. From germline, CDR1 is SEHNR and CDR2 FQNEAQ (reference sequence). The CDR3: CASSLGSGSYEQYF. As DNA, the CDR3 is TGTGCCAGCAGCTTAGGGTCAGGGAGCTACGAGCAGTACTTC.

The chain is built from TRBV5-1 and TRBJ1-4; TRBD1 agrees at 7 bases. This CDR3 has 16 amino acids. The J segment lost 0 bases and the V segment lost 4 bases, leaving 6 bases of the junction unmatched. Per the germline V gene, CDR1 is SGHRS and CDR2 is YFSETQ. Written as DNA, the CDR3 is TGCGCCAGCAGCGTAGGACAGGTGGCAACTAATGAAAAACTGTTTTTT. Encoded protein: CASSVGQVATNEKLFF.

This chain uses TRBV19 with TRBJ2-7; perhaps TRBD1 as D (5 bases). The CDR3 contains 15 residues. CDR1 is LNHDA and CDR2 is SQIVND in the germline V gene (reference sequence). V was clipped by 4 bases and J by 3 bases, with 16 bases between them. The CDR3: CASSTGTSGIYEQYF. DNA for the CDR3: TGTGCCAGTAGTACGGGTACCTCAGGGATCTACGAGCAGTACTTC.

The V gene is TRBV10-2, the J gene TRBJ2-3, with D unresolved. The germline V and J ends were trimmed by 5 bases and 6 bases, with 12 bases remaining between them. CDR3 length equals 13 residues. Germline loops: CDR1 WSHSY, CDR2 SAAADI. Here the CDR3 reads CASSPLRPDTQYF. Here the CDR3 DNA reads TGCGCCAGCAGTCCCTTAAGGCCGGATACGCAGTATTTT.

DNA for the CDR3: TGCGCCAGCAGCTTGGAGGGGAGCTACACAGATACGCAGTATTTT. It translates to CASSLEGSYTDTQYF. This chain connects TRBV5-1 to TRBJ2-3, with D perhaps matching TRBD1 or TRBD2 (5 bases each). Germline V gives CDR1 SGHRS, CDR2 YFSETQ. Trimming cost V 0 bases and J 2 bases, with 10 bases left between them. The length of the CDR3 is 15 residues.

The genes are TRBV6-6 and TRBJ2-5; 9 bases are a match to TRBD2. The CDR3 has 15 residues. CDR1 and CDR2 from the germline V gene are MNHNY and SVGAGI (reference sequence). Losses at the gene ends were 6 bases for V and 2 bases for J; bases not matched to a gene: 7. CDR3 amino acids: CASSLRLAVQETQYF. CDR3 nucleotides: TGTGCCAGCAGCCTAAGACTAGCGGTACAAGAGACCCAGTACTTC.

The V gene is TRBV6-4, the J gene TRBJ1-2; 9 bases line up with TRBD1. V lost 2 bases, J lost 6 bases, and 4 bases stayed unmatched. The CDR3 consists of 14 residues. The germline CDR1 and CDR2 sequences are MRHNA and SNTAGT. CDR3 DNA sequence: TGTGCCAGCAGTGACGGGACAGGGACGGATGGCTACACCTTC. Its protein is CASSDGTGTDGYTF.

The rearrangement links TRBV9 to TRBJ2-7; D is possibly TRBD1 (6 bases). V lost 4 bases and J lost 5, with 13 bases in between. CDR3 length: 13 residues. The V gene's germline CDR1 is SGDLS and CDR2 YYNGEE. In DNA, the CDR3 is TGTGCCAGCAGCCCTTATGGGGACAACGAGCAGTACTTC. Translation gives CASSPYGDNEQYF.

The chain combines TRBV3-1 (or the pseudogene TRBV3-2) with TRBJ1-1; a possible D gene is TRBD1 (5 bases). Looked up from germline, CDR1 is LGHDT and CDR2 is YNNKEL (reference sequence). Trimming took off 2 bases at V and 2 bases at J, with 15 bases between the two ends. This CDR3 comprises 16 residues. Here the CDR3 DNA reads TGTGCCAGCAGCCAACTCCCTGGACAAGGCAACACTGAAGCTTTCTTT. It encodes CASSQLPGQGNTEAFF.

The V and J genes are TRBV28 and TRBJ1-4; D unclear. V dropped 2 bases and J dropped 5 bases, with 6 bases sitting between them. The V gene's germline CDR1 is MDHEN and CDR2 SYDVKM. The CDR3 spans 13 residues. CDR3 loop: CASSLVGNEKLFF. The CDR3 DNA sequence: TGTGCCAGCAGTTTAGTGGGCAATGAAAAACTGTTTTTT.